These 17 T cell receptor beta chains share one sample of origin, sequenced in a study of PD-L1 blockade in urothelial cancer. Documented time point: peripheral blood 6 weeks after treatment start. This table comes from immunoSEQ multiplex PCR, and its TCRdb copy is limited to in-frame clones, with some not included. Of 100,000 to 150,000 clones detected, about 82% appear once; the ten largest clones hold 2% to 3%. The sample was PBMCs, taken around atezolizumab (anti-PD-L1) treatment. These receptors were collected from a man aged 45 to 65 with urothelial cancer.

The genes are TRBV30 and TRBJ2-1; 8 bases match TRBD2. The CDR3 totals 16 residues. Germline V gives CDR1 GTSNPN, CDR2 SVGIG (reference sequence). V gave up 1 base and J gave up 2 bases; unmatched junction bases: 7. CDR3 coding DNA: TGTGCCTGGAGTGAAACGGGACTAGAGACCTACAATGAGCAGTTCTTC. Translated, it gives CAWSETGLETYNEQFF. Based on the CDR3 plus reference TRBV30 and TRBJ2-1, the full variable domain is SQTIHQWPATLVQPVGSPLSLECTVEGTSNPNLYWYRQAAGRGLQLLFYSVGIGQISSEVPQNLSASRPQDRQFILSSKKLLLSDSGFYLCAWSETGLETYNEQFFGPGTRLTVL.

This clone was seen only once. The chain uses TRBV18 and TRBJ1-4; 7 positions match TRBD1. Trimming took 1 base from V and 5 from J; bases not matched to a gene: 7. Looked up from germline, CDR1 is KGHSH and CDR2 is LQKENI. The CDR3 extends over 16 amino acids. CDR3 loop: CASSPLPRGMNEKLFF. In nucleotides, the CDR3 is TGTGCCAGCTCACCACTCCCCAGGGGGATGAATGAAAAACTGTTTTTT.

This chain links TRBV7-2 with TRBJ2-2, with D hard to call. V was shortened by 5 bases and J by 4 bases, with 8 bases between the two germline ends. This CDR3 has 13 amino acids. CDR1 is SGHTA and CDR2 is FQGNSA in the germline V gene. The CDR3 loop reads CASSVPGTGELFF. The CDR3 DNA reads TGTGCCAGCAGCGTCCCAGGCACCGGGGAGCTGTTTTTT.

A remark on this clone: Different DNA sequences within this sample yield the same CDR3. This chain joins TRBV18 and TRBJ1-2; 9 bases match TRBD1. Looked up from germline, CDR1 is KGHSH and CDR2 is LQKENI. The CDR3 is made up of 13 amino acids. V lost 3 bases and J lost 5; bases outside the gene matches: 1. This chain's CDR3 is CASSPGTGYGYTF. The CDR3 nucleotides read TGTGCCAGCTCACCTGGGACAGGGTATGGCTACACCTTC.

The rearrangement joins TRBV5-4 to TRBJ2-7; TRBD1 is a possible D gene (5 bases). The CDR3 is 15 residues long. The ends were cut back, 2 bases at V and 6 bases at J, with 18 bases in the middle. Per the germline V gene, CDR1 is SGHNT and CDR2 is YYREEE (reference sequence). CDR3 protein: CASSLPGSAALEQYF. CDR3 DNA sequence: TGTGCCAGCAGCTTACCAGGGTCGGCGGCACTCGAGCAGTACTTC.

This clone appeared once. J is TRBJ1-4 and V is TRBV19; 7 bases map to TRBD1. Losses at the gene ends were 5 bases for V and 5 bases for J; bases not matched to a gene: 11. The CDR3 contains 16 residues. The V gene's germline CDR1 is LNHDA and CDR2 SQIVND (reference sequence). CDR3 nucleotide sequence: TGTGCCAGTAGTGGGGGACAGACAGTCCTGAATGAAAAACTGTTTTTT. It codes for CASSGGQTVLNEKLFF.

In its sample, this clone was seen a few times. The chain links TRBV6-1 to TRBJ1-2, with D possibly TRBD1 on 5 matching bases. The length of the CDR3 is 14 residues. V was pared by 9 bases and J by 3 bases, with 17 bases between. The germline V gene has CDR1 MNHNS and CDR2 SASEGT. DNA for the CDR3: TGTGCCAGTACCCCCTTCGGGACTTACTATGGCTACACCTTC. Encoded protein: CASTPFGTYYGYTF.

The CDR3 here is CATRDSQFF. The CDR3 DNA reads TGTGCCACCCGGGACTCCCAGTTCTTC. The J gene is TRBJ2-1, the V gene TRBV27; D perhaps matches TRBD2 (6 bases). The CDR3 is 9 residues long. CDR1 and CDR2 (germline): MNHEY, SMNVEV (reference sequence). The V end lost 10 bases, the J end lost 13 bases, and 11 bases lay between the germline ends.

The rearrangement uses TRBV28 and TRBJ2-7, with 10 bases fitting TRBD2. This CDR3 comprises 15 residues. J was trimmed by 3 bases and V by 4 bases; bases with no gene match: 6. The germline CDR1 and CDR2 sequences are MDHEN and SYDVKM. The CDR3 region has the DNA TGTGCCAGCAGTTCCCCCCCTAGCGGGAGCTACGAGCAGTACTTC. It codes for CASSSPPSGSYEQYF. Full variable domain (rest looked up from reference TRBV28 and TRBJ2-7): DVKVTQSSRYLVKRTGEKVFLECVQDMDHENMFWYRQDPGLGLRLIYFSYDVKMKEKGDIPEGYSVSREKKERFSLILESASTNQTSMYLCASSSPPSGSYEQYFGPGTRLTVT.

J is TRBJ1-2 and V is TRBV13; weak D call: TRBD1 (5 bases). Trimming shortened V by 1 base and J by 8 bases, and 20 bases separated the two germline ends. The germline gives CDR1 PRHDT, CDR2 FYEKMQ (reference sequence). The CDR3 is 16 amino acids. The CDR3, as DNA: TGTGCCAGCAGCTTAGTGGGCGGAGGGGACTTGCAGGGCTACACCTTC. As protein: CASSLVGGGDLQGYTF.

Only one count was recorded for this clone. The chain combines TRBV5-1 with TRBJ1-4, with D possibly matching TRBD1 (6 bases). CDR1 is SGHRS, CDR2 YFSETQ, per germline. V was shortened by 7 bases and J by 5 bases, with 12 bases between the two germline ends. The CDR3 is 13 residues long. The CDR3: CASHGQINEKLFF. Written as DNA, the CDR3 is TGCGCCAGCCACGGACAGATAAATGAAAAACTGTTTTTT.

The chain combines TRBV18 with TRBJ1-1, with D uncertain. The CDR3 runs to 11 residues. V lost 6 bases to trimming and J lost 4 bases, with 6 bases between them. The germline CDR1 and CDR2 sequences are KGHSH and LQKENI. CDR3 in DNA: TGTGCCAGCTCTGGGCTCACTGAAGCTTTCTTT. Its translation is CASSGLTEAFF.

The rearrangement joins TRBV9 to TRBJ2-5, with 8 bases identical to TRBD1. The CDR3 totals 15 residues. The germline V gene has CDR1 SGDLS and CDR2 YYNGEE. After removal of 3 bases from V and 5 bases from J, the junction contained 9 bases not matched to a gene. CDR3 amino acids: CASSALGQVWETQYF. The CDR3 DNA follows: TGTGCCAGCAGCGCCTTGGGACAGGTGTGGGAGACCCAGTACTTC. Full variable domain (missing parts from reference TRBV9 and TRBJ2-5): DSGVTQTPKHLITATGQRVTLRCSPRSGDLSVYWYQQSLDQGLQFLIQYYNGEERAKGNILERFSAQQFPDLHSELNLSSLELGDSALYFCASSALGQVWETQYFGPGTRLLVL.

J is TRBJ2-7 and V is TRBV7-9, with D perhaps matching TRBD1 (6 bases). This CDR3 contains 14 residues. Trimming shortened V by 5 bases and J by 4 bases, and 15 bases separated the two germline ends. Germline values: CDR1 SEHNR, CDR2 FQNEAQ (reference sequence). CDR3 coding DNA: TGTGCCAGCAGCCCCCAGGGGCGGTTATACGAGCAGTACTTC. This gives the protein CASSPQGRLYEQYF. Full variable domain (outside the CDR3, taken from reference TRBV7-9 and TRBJ2-7): DTGVSQNPRHKITKRGQNVTFRCDPISEHNRLYWYRQTLGQGPEFLTYFQNEAQLEKSRLLSDRFSAERPKGSFSTLEIQRTEQGDSAMYLCASSPQGRLYEQYFGPGTRLTVT.

The rearrangement uses TRBV7-3 and TRBJ2-2, with D possibly being TRBD2 (5 bases). V was trimmed by 4 bases and J by 3 bases, leaving 6 bases between them. The CDR3 contains 13 residues. The germline V gene encodes CDR1 SGHTA and CDR2 FQGTGA. For the CDR3, the DNA is TGTGCCAGCAGCTACGGGGACACCGGGGAGCTGTTTTTT. Its translation: CASSYGDTGELFF.

This chain joins TRBV5-4 and TRBJ2-1; D gene unclear. Trimming pared 3 bases from V and 9 bases from J, leaving 13 bases between. The CDR3 spans 13 residues. The V gene's germline CDR1 is SGHNT and CDR2 YYREEE (reference sequence). The CDR3: CASSSPPRSEQFF. CDR3 coding DNA: TGTGCCAGCAGCTCCCCCCCCCGTAGTGAGCAGTTCTTC.

Many counts were recorded for this clone. This chain links TRBV7-2 with TRBJ1-3, with TRBD1 identical over 7 bases. The CDR3 contains 13 residues. The germline gives CDR1 SGHTA, CDR2 FQGNSA. V was clipped by 11 bases and J by 5 bases; unmatched bases: 9. The CDR3 sequence is CALTRQGRNTIYF. CDR3 coding DNA: TGTGCCCTCACGAGACAGGGTAGAAACACCATATATTTT.